These 16 T cell receptor beta chains were sequenced from one sample in a study of blood T cell repertoires in COVID-19 (dated by TCRdb to the early 2020s). Libraries were made using the immunoSEQ multiplex PCR assay. TCRdb holds this immuneACCESS table with in-frame rearrangements only. Some clones are missing; in checked studies, unresolved V genes explain under half, and the rest has no known cause. In all, the sample holds about 87,000 clones, and about 90% of those were seen once. Around 7.4% of the sample belongs to the ten largest clones. Sequences were obtained from peripheral blood. Receptors were obtained from a human donor with acute or convalescent COVID-19. The donor label of this sample is uncertain.

CDR3: CASSFRQETQYF. The CDR3 region has the DNA TGTGCCAGCAGTTTCCGTCAAGAGACCCAGTACTTC. The chain recombines TRBV12-3 or TRBV12-4 with TRBJ2-5; no clear D gene. The CDR3 runs to 12 residues. Trimming took off 3 bases at V and 2 bases at J, with 4 bases between the two ends.

The chain combines TRBV4-2 with TRBJ2-5, with 15 bases identical to TRBD2. Germline V gives CDR1 LGHNA, CDR2 YNFKEQ. The V gene end was trimmed by 4 bases and the J gene end by 5 bases; junction bases not matched to a gene: 5. The length of the CDR3 is 16 residues. CDR3: CASSRTSGGGWETQYF. The CDR3 region has the DNA TGTGCCAGCAGCCGGACTAGCGGGGGGGGTTGGGAGACCCAGTACTTC.

The rearrangement links TRBV3-1 (or the pseudogene TRBV3-2) to TRBJ1-1; 8 bases match TRBD1. CDR3 length equals 14 residues. Trimming cost V 4 bases and J 1 base; bases outside gene matches: 2. Germline V gene sequence: CDR1 LGHDT, CDR2 YNNKEL (reference sequence). CDR3 amino acids: CASSRQGSNTEAFF. Written as DNA, the CDR3 is TGTGCCAGCAGCCGACAGGGGTCGAACACTGAAGCTTTCTTT.

The chain carries TRBV29-1 and TRBJ1-1; no clear D gene. CDR1 is SQVTM, CDR2 ANQGSEA, per germline. CDR3 length: 14 amino acids. Trimming pared 7 bases from V and 7 bases from J, leaving 22 bases between. In DNA form, the CDR3 reads TGCAGCGCGCCAGGTCTGGAGAATGGAGGTGAAGCTTTCTTT. This sequence encodes CSAPGLENGGEAFF.

The CDR3 is CAISESDQPQHF. The CDR3 DNA follows: TGTGCCATCAGTGAGTCCGATCAGCCCCAGCATTTT. The rearrangement joins TRBV10-3 to TRBJ1-5; no reliable D call. This CDR3 comprises 12 residues. Germline CDR1 ENHRY, CDR2 SYGVKD. The germline V and J ends were trimmed by 0 bases and 5 bases, with 2 bases remaining between them.

The J gene is TRBJ1-6, the V gene TRBV28; D unclear. The CDR3 has 14 residues. V was pared by 2 bases and J by 10 bases, with 12 bases between. Looked up from germline, CDR1 is MDHEN and CDR2 is SYDVKM. CDR3 nucleotide sequence: TGTGCCAGCAGTTTAGAGTTAGTAATCTCACCCCTCCACTTT. Residues: CASSLELVISPLHF.

CDR3 bases: TGTGCCAGCAGCCCCGGAGTACATAGCAATCAGCCCCAGCATTTT. Translating gives CASSPGVHSNQPQHF. The V and J genes are TRBV7-2 and TRBJ1-5; D gene unclear. The V end was cut by 5 bases, the J end by 0 bases, with 11 bases between. Per the germline V gene, CDR1 is SGHTA and CDR2 is FQGNSA. This CDR3 is 15 amino acids long.

The J gene is TRBJ2-2, the V gene TRBV27; tentatively, D is TRBD2 (6 bases). CDR3 size: 14 residues. CDR1 and CDR2 (germline): MNHEY, SMNVEV (reference sequence). The V end lost 7 bases, the J end lost 6 bases, and 15 bases lay between the germline ends. The CDR3 DNA sequence: TGTGCCAGCACCGGGGACTCAGTCGCCGGGGAGCTGTTTTTT. It translates to CASTGDSVAGELFF.

CDR3 nucleotide sequence: TGTGCCAGTAGTATGGGGACAACGAACACCGGGGAGCTGTTTTTT. Translating gives CASSMGTTNTGELFF. This chain uses TRBV19 with TRBJ2-2; weak D call: TRBD1 (6 bases). The CDR3 spans 15 residues. In germline, CDR1 is LNHDA, CDR2 SQIVND (reference sequence). Trimming stripped 3 bases from V and 0 bases from J, with 8 bases between.

V is TRBV11-2 and J is TRBJ2-1; a possible D gene is TRBD1 (7 bases). Per the germline V gene, CDR1 is SGHAT and CDR2 is FQNNGV. The CDR3 is 16 residues long. V was shortened by 3 bases and J by 8 bases, with 20 bases between the two germline ends. CDR3 in DNA: TGTGCCAGCAGCTTTTTGACCTCAGGGGGAGGCGATGAGCAGTTCTTC. It specifies CASSFLTSGGGDEQFF.

CDR3 residues: CATSRDSQGRHEQYF. The CDR3 DNA sequence: TGTGCCACCAGCAGAGACTCACAGGGGCGGCACGAGCAGTACTTC. The chain uses TRBV15 and TRBJ2-7; 7 positions match TRBD1. This CDR3 has 15 amino acids. CDR1 and CDR2 (germline): LNHNV, YYDKDF (reference sequence). V gave up 0 bases and J gave up 5 bases; unmatched junction bases: 7.

V usage is TRBV3-1 (or the pseudogene TRBV3-2) and J usage is TRBJ2-4; tentatively, D is TRBD1 (5 bases). Germline-derived CDR1 and CDR2 are LGHDT and YNNKEL (reference sequence). This CDR3 region has 14 residues. Trimming removed 4 bases at V and 2 bases at J, with 9 bases between. As DNA, the CDR3 is TGTGCCAGCAGCCCCAGGGTCCCCAAAAACATTCAGTACTTC. Its protein product is CASSPRVPKNIQYF.

V and J are TRBV6-5 and TRBJ2-7; 9 nucleotides align to TRBD1. V trimming: 0 bases; J trimming: 3 bases; junction bases outside the gene matches: 6. There are 16 residues in the CDR3. CDR1 and CDR2 from the germline V gene are MNHEY and SVGAGI. The CDR3 loop is CASSYSSDRGGYEQYF. The CDR3 DNA follows: TGTGCCAGCAGTTACTCGAGCGACAGGGGGGGCTACGAGCAGTACTTC.

J is TRBJ2-2 and V is TRBV30; D ambiguous. Deletions cut 8 bases from V and 0 bases from J, with 13 bases between. CDR3 length: 14 amino acids. From germline, CDR1 is GTSNPN and CDR2 SVGIG (reference sequence). CDR3 coding DNA: TGTGCCGCACTCATTACGACGAACACCGGGGAGCTGTTTTTT. As protein: CAALITTNTGELFF.

In its sample, this clone was seen a few times. This chain connects TRBV5-1 to TRBJ1-2; the D gene is possibly TRBD1 (5 bases). V was clipped by 2 bases and J by 2 bases, with 10 bases between them. Germline lookup yields CDR1 SGHRS and CDR2 YFSETQ. The CDR3 extends over 14 amino acids. This CDR3 reads CASSLPTGNYGYTF. The CDR3 DNA is TGCGCCAGCAGCTTACCTACAGGCAACTATGGCTACACCTTC.

This chain uses TRBV14 with TRBJ2-1, with TRBD2 identical over 9 bases. The CDR3 runs 14 residues. V was clipped by 1 base and J by 10 bases; unmatched bases: 5. CDR1 is SGHDN and CDR2 is FVKESK in the germline V gene. In DNA form, the CDR3 reads TGTGCCAGCAGCCAAGCGAAGCTAGCGGGGGAGCAGTTCTTC. Translated, it gives CASSQAKLAGEQFF.